The present T cell receptor beta chain was sequenced within a study of blood T cell repertoires in COVID-19 (dated by TCRdb to 2018 to 2021). For context, the study as a whole: Collaborator samples came from the United States, Italy and Spain and covered acute and convalescent phases of COVID-19. The material from the prospective study consisted of cDNA or gDNA derived from T cells, B-cell-depleted T cells, or PBMCs. Subjects who had been exposed to COVID-19, were actively infected with it, or had recovered from it provided the deeply sampled blood TCRbeta repertoires that made up the dataset. The repertoires were released in a freely available public database intended as a resource for research on the immune response to SARS-CoV-2. Samples were obtained from the ongoing ImmuneRACE study (first 160 participants) and from 950 to 1,500 subjects provided by 6 global collaborators. The sample metadata nearly always contained a de-identified subject ID, COVID-19 status, age in years and sex. Where available, HLA class I and class II types were obtained from metadata supplied by the sample provider rather than from assay-based typing.

Participants in the prospective study were enrolled through a virtual design, were aged about 18 to 100 years, and lived in 20 to 30 United States geographic areas. In the prospective study, participants were assigned to cohorts based on the clinical history participants reported in a screening survey and a study questionnaire. Mobile phlebotomists in the prospective study collected whole blood, serum and a nasopharyngeal or oropharyngeal swab from every participant. Prospective study participants could optionally give additional blood draws and questionnaires over an approximately two-month period. Blood samples from the prospective study were shipped frozen or at room temperature prior to DNA extraction. Overall study results and their limits: The quantity of clinical and demographic metadata differed by source and by participant and was supplied without curation.

The immunoSEQ Assay, a bias-controlled multiplex PCR, was used to amplify TCRbeta CDR3 regions from genomic DNA. In the paper's pipeline: Nucleated cell counts per sample were estimated from amplification of reference gene primers within the assay. To quantify the absolute abundance of each unique TCRbeta CDR3 rearrangement, sequence reads were collapsed and filtered. For each sample, productive Simpson clonality was calculated as the square root of Simpson's diversity index across productive rearrangements. The table comes from immuneACCESS by way of TCRdb, which keeps in-frame sequences with V and J called. Part of the clones is missing from these tables; in studies checked, under half for an unresolved V gene and the rest for unknown reasons. The V and J calls and clone size were taken over from that table, and D and trimming were inferred from the DNA. The sample includes about 240,000 clones, with around 88% observed a single time. The ten top clones hold about 3.5% of the sample.

CDR1 SGHTA and CDR2 FQGNSA were looked up in the germline V gene. The CDR3 measures 13 amino acids from cysteine to phenylalanine. The entry retains the CDR3 DNA only, 39 bases that are in frame from base 1. V loses 3 bases of germline sequence and J loses 6 bases, and the interval between the two ends is 9 bases. With regard to this clone: Its antigen is currently not known. No base qualities exist here, and no much larger clone lies one base off it.

The sequence was collected from a woman aged 40 to 55 with acute COVID-19. The rearrangement combines TRBV7-2 with TRBJ2-1; no D gene is confidently identified. Input material: PBMCs or T cells enriched from blood (not recorded which). The DNA reads TGTGCCAGCAGCTTCCACTTTACCAATGAGCAGTTCTTC. It specifies CASSFHFTNEQFF.